This entry features one T cell receptor (beta chain) sequence. What this receptor recognizes is not known. Nothing much larger sits one base from this clone, and base qualities are not available. The sample originates from a study of CD8+ T cells in alopecia areata (dated by TCRdb to 2016 to 2018). Broadly, across the study: The treated patients took part in an open-label pilot trial in which moderate-to-severe alopecia areata was treated with oral tofacitinib at 5 to 10 mg twice daily. Tofacitinib-treated patients had biopsies at baseline and at 4 and 24 weeks of treatment, with a later scalp biopsy in several patients. Patients received tofacitinib for 6 to 18 months and were then followed off drug for 6 months to check for delayed response and recurrence. Scalp clonality was compared among normal scalp (n=4), patchy alopecia areata scalp (n=8), and alopecia totalis/universalis scalp (n=8). TCRbeta CDR3 regions were amplified by immunoSEQ multiplex PCR using 35 Vbeta forward and 13 Jbeta reverse primers. High-throughput TCRbeta sequencing was used to examine T cell clonal expansion in alopecia areata in both the C3H/HeJ mouse model and human patients. Scalp tissue and sorted CD4+ and CD8+ peripheral blood T cells from patchy and totalis/universalis alopecia areata patients and from healthy controls were covered by human TCRbeta sequencing. RNA came from the PAXgene miRNA kit for fixed scalp, the miRNeasy kit for PBMCs, and the RNeasy kit for mouse skin. Results the study describes overall, beyond this receptor: Compared with normal scalp, lesional scalp had higher clonality and more expanded CD8+ clones, particularly in alopecia totalis/universalis, a pattern that suggests antigenic drive. Scalp TCR repertoire analysis is complicated because resident alphabeta T cells in normal human skin are also sequenced, whereas mouse skin is dominated by gammadelta T cells. Shared TCR sequences between patients were less evident than in mice, which may be partly attributable to HLA diversity in the patient population.

Taken from cysteine to phenylalanine, the CDR3 has 17 residues. CDR3 DNA is the only sequence kept; it has 51 bases, read in frame from the first base. The V and J ends are trimmed by 1 base and 1 base, leaving 16 bases between them. Looking up the germline V gene yields CDR1 MGHRA and CDR2 YSYEKL. The sample's time point, from its label and the paper: baseline before oral tofacitinib. Peripheral blood and lesional scalp punch biopsies were obtained from patients with alopecia areata. After PBMCs were isolated by density centrifugation and stained for CD3, CD4 and CD8, a FACSAria was used to sort CD4+ and CD8+ T cells. The library was made by the immunoSEQ multiplex PCR assay. For TCR sequencing, RNA was extracted from every sample and reverse transcribed into cDNA to serve as template. First-strand cDNA was synthesized using SuperScript III with a 2:1 mix of oligo-dT and random hexamers. A synthetic immune receptor repertoire was used to gauge amplification bias, and whatever bias remained was removed computationally. Processing in the source paper ran as follows. Raw reads were preprocessed to remove errors, and CDR3 was defined according to IMGT conventions as the region from the conserved cysteine to phenylalanine. Clonality was computed by normalizing Shannon entropy by log2 of the number of productive unique TCRs and subtracting the result from 1. Whether scalp clones were CD4 or CD8 was inferred by matching scalp TCRbeta sequences against CD4 and CD8 repertoires sorted from blood. Sourced from immuneACCESS, this table was stored by TCRdb with only in-frame sequences that have V and J called. A share of the clones is absent; for the studies checked, an unresolved V gene accounts for under half, and the remainder has no known explanation. V, J and clone size are taken as reported in that table, and D and trimming were inferred from the DNA itself. In this sample the table shows 65,000 to 70,000 clones, roughly 61% of which occur a single time. The ten largest clones add up to around a sixth of the sample.

The rearrangement combines TRBV4-1 with TRBJ1-1; the D gene cannot be named for sure. This receptor was identified in a human donor with alopecia areata. The specimen comprised CD8+ T cells sorted from blood, sampled at week 0. The nucleotide sequence reads TGCGCCAGCAGCCAAGTCCCTCCCGGGATATCGAACACTGAAGCTTTCTTT. It translates to CASSQVPPGISNTEAFF.